The rows below give T cell receptor beta chains drawn from one sample of a study of blood T cells in healthy people across ages. A single record per CDR3 protein comes from TCRdb applying MiXCR to the 5' RACE reads. Of some 710,000 distinct CDR3 sequences listed, about half are singletons. Sequenced: blood. The receptor source for this set is a man older than 75 in good health. CDR3s include the opening cysteine and the closing phenylalanine or tryptophan. A D gene is named only where the DNA matches it firmly. Clone size is shown for a subset of rows, as once, few, many or a class of expanded clone.

size: .
J: TRBJ2-3
D: .
V: TRBV7-2
CDR3: CASSSPGLQSTQYF
DNA: TGTGCCAGCAGCTCACCGGGACTCCAAAGTACGCAGTATTTT

size: .
J: TRBJ1-5
D: .
V: TRBV4-2
CDR3: CAGSQDRGKPQHF
DNA: TGTGCCGGCAGCCAAGATAGGGGTAAGCCCCAGCATTTT

size: few
J: TRBJ2-7
D: .
V: TRBV20-1
CDR3: CSATLPRGTHEQYF
DNA: TGCAGTGCTACCTTGCCTCGCGGGACCCACGAGCAGTACTTC

size: .
J: TRBJ2-3
D: .
V: TRBV2
CDR3: CASSAKTIDTQYF
DNA: TGTGCCAGCAGTGCTAAAACTATAGATACGCAGTATTTT

size: few
J: TRBJ2-7
D: .
V: TRBV4-3
CDR3: CASSHSWNSYEQYF
DNA: TGCGCCAGCAGCCACTCATGGAACTCCTACGAGCAGTACTTC

size: many
J: TRBJ2-7
D: TRBD2
V: TRBV28
CDR3: CASSLRLAGITTYEQYF
DNA: TGTGCCAGCAGTTTACGACTAGCGGGAATTACTACCTACGAGCAGTACTTC

size: .
J: TRBJ2-5
D: .
V: TRBV14
CDR3: CASSQVASETQYF
DNA: TGTGCCAGCAGCCAAGTCGCGTCGGAGACCCAGTACTTC

size: once
J: TRBJ2-3
D: TRBD2
V: TRBV14
CDR3: CASSPRGAGSTDTQYF
DNA: TGTGCCAGCAGCCCCCGGGGAGCGGGGAGCACAGATACGCAGTATTTT

size: many
J: TRBJ2-3
D: TRBD2
V: TRBV7-6
CDR3: CASSFGLAGSTTDTQYF
DNA: TGTGCCAGCAGCTTCGGACTAGCGGGATCCACCACAGATACGCAGTATTTT

size: few
J: TRBJ2-3
D: .
V: TRBV5-1
CDR3: CASSLETSSTDTQYF
DNA: TGCGCCAGCAGCTTGGAAACTAGCTCCACAGATACGCAGTATTTT

size: .
J: TRBJ2-3
D: .
V: TRBV2
CDR3: CASCRADPSTDTQYF
DNA: TGTGCCAGCTGTCGAGCGGACCCTAGCACAGATACGCAGTATTTT

size: .
J: TRBJ2-6
D: .
V: TRBV10-3
CDR3: CAISAGANVLTF
DNA: TGTGCCATCAGTGCTGGGGCCAACGTCCTGACTTTC

size: few
J: TRBJ1-2
D: TRBD1
V: TRBV29-1
CDR3: CSATFNRGGGYTF
DNA: TGCAGCGCTACCTTTAACAGGGGAGGGGGCTACACCTTC

size: few
J: TRBJ2-1
D: TRBD2
V: TRBV18
CDR3: CASSPGLAGDLSYNEQFF
DNA: TGTGCCAGTTCACCGGGACTAGCGGGAGATTTGTCCTACAATGAGCAGTTCTTC

size: .
J: TRBJ2-7
D: .
V: TRBV27
CDR3: CASSMGGGWGYEQYF
DNA: TGTGCCAGCAGTATGGGGGGAGGCTGGGGCTACGAGCAGTACTTC

size: once
J: TRBJ2-7
D: TRBD2
V: TRBV29-1
CDR3: CSVERLAETYEQYF
DNA: TGCAGCGTCGAAAGACTAGCGGAAACCTACGAGCAGTACTTC

size: .
J: TRBJ2-3
D: .
V: TRBV12-3/TRBV12-4
CDR3: CASRWDGTDTQYF
DNA: TGTGCCAGCAGGTGGGACGGCACAGATACGCAGTATTTT

size: .
J: TRBJ2-7
D: .
V: TRBV12-3/TRBV12-4
CDR3: CVSSKGPCEQYF
DNA: TGTGTCAGCAGCAAAGGGCCGTGCGAGCAGTACTTC

size: .
J: TRBJ2-7
D: TRBD2
V: TRBV10-3
CDR3: CAISESGLAGGLYEQYF
DNA: TGTGCCATCAGTGAGTCGGGACTAGCGGGAGGCCTCTACGAGCAGTACTTC

size: many
J: TRBJ2-1
D: TRBD2
V: TRBV29-1
CDR3: CSVDRTSGGNEQFF
DNA: TGCAGCGTTGACCGGACTAGCGGCGGCAATGAGCAGTTCTTC

size: few
J: TRBJ2-5
D: .
V: TRBV29-1
CDR3: CSVHSEVSQETQYF
DNA: TGCAGCGTCCATTCGGAAGTTTCCCAAGAGACCCAGTACTTC

size: .
J: TRBJ2-7
D: TRBD1
V: TRBV25-1
CDR3: CASSVPGQPREQYF
DNA: TGTGCCAGCAGTGTGCCGGGACAGCCTCGAGAGCAGTACTTC